This is a list of T cell receptor beta chains from one sample in a study of shared clonotypes between healthy human individuals. TCRdb's table, derived via immunoSEQ multiplex PCR, lists solely in-frame clones and lacks some. The table records about 2.2 million clones, over 85% of them present only once. Sequencing was performed on naive CD8+ T cells from PBMCs. These receptors came from a man aged 18 to 30 in good health. Some clones in this sample may be carry-over from other donors' samples. Each CDR3 is given with its conserved first and last residue. The order of the fields is clone size, D gene, V gene, J gene, CDR3 protein, CDR3 DNA. D genes are given only for firm matches. Part of the rows lack a size; the others show once, few, many or a class for expanded clones.

>-|-|TRBV10-2|TRBJ2-2
CASRPGMVAGELFF
TGCGCCAGCAGACCGGGAATGGTCGCCGGGGAGCTGTTTTTT
>-|-|TRBV7-8|TRBJ1-5
CASSLAGQGYQPQHF
TGTGCCAGCAGCTTAGCCGGGCAGGGTTATCAGCCCCAGCATTTT
>-|TRBD1|TRBV6-5|TRBJ1-2
CASTPRQGVVDGYTF
TGTGCCAGCACCCCCCGACAGGGAGTTGTGGATGGCTACACCTTC
>few|-|TRBV28|TRBJ1-5
CASSPSSWPQHF
TGTGCCAGCAGCCCCAGCAGCTGGCCCCAGCATTTT
>-|TRBD2|TRBV2|TRBJ2-7
CASSEFFRLAGGEQYF
TGTGCCAGCAGTGAATTTTTTCGGCTAGCGGGAGGCGAGCAGTACTTC
>-|-|TRBV4-3|TRBJ2-7
CASSQDLGLGNYEQYF
TGCGCCAGCAGCCAAGATCTGGGTTTAGGAAACTACGAGCAGTACTTC
>-|-|TRBV27|TRBJ2-6
CASSILGAGANVLTF
TGTGCCAGCTCCATCCTGGGGGCTGGGGCCAACGTCCTGACTTTC
>once|TRBD1|TRBV2|TRBJ1-1
CASTPRGGVMNTEAFF
TGTGCCAGCACCCCCAGGGGGGGGGTTATGAACACTGAAGCTTTCTTT
>-|-|TRBV4-1|TRBJ2-7
CASSQGRVSYEQYF
TGCGCCAGCAGCCAAGGCAGGGTCTCCTACGAGCAGTACTTC
>-|-|TRBV5-1|TRBJ2-5
CASSEPPVGETQYF
TGCGCCAGCAGCGAGCCCCCGGTTGGGGAGACCCAGTACTTC
>-|-|TRBV7-8|TRBJ2-2
CASSSSNRGELFF
TGTGCCAGCAGCTCCAGTAATAGGGGGGAGCTGTTTTTT
>-|TRBD1|TRBV23-1|TRBJ2-7
CASSQRQGVSYEQYF
TGCGCCAGCAGTCAACGACAGGGAGTTTCCTACGAGCAGTACTTC
>-|TRBD1|TRBV6-1|TRBJ1-5
CASSEGGQGLWQPQHF
TGTGCCAGCAGTGAAGGGGGACAGGGTTTGTGGCAGCCCCAGCATTTT
>-|TRBD2|TRBV10-3|TRBJ2-2
CAISPGASGTNTGELFF
TGTGCCATCAGCCCCGGGGCTAGCGGGACGAACACCGGGGAGCTGTTTTTT
>-|-|TRBV27|TRBJ2-7
CASSPRGPGEQYF
TGTGCCAGCAGCCCTCGGGGGCCCGGCGAGCAGTACTTC
>-|-|TRBV4-3|TRBJ2-3
CASQANRGTDTQYF
TGCGCCAGCCAAGCGAACAGGGGCACAGATACGCAGTATTTT
>-|-|TRBV6-1|TRBJ1-1
CASSESRTENTEAFF
TGTGCCAGCAGTGAAAGCCGGACAGAGAACACTGAAGCTTTCTTT
>-|-|TRBV9|TRBJ2-7
CASSAGGETHEQYF
TGTGCCAGCAGCGCAGGAGGGGAGACACACGAGCAGTACTTC
>-|-|TRBV5-1|TRBJ1-1
CASSLGGWGTEAFF
TGCGCCAGCAGCTTGGGAGGGTGGGGCACTGAAGCTTTCTTT
>-|TRBD2|TRBV28|TRBJ2-2
CASSFSLAGYGELFF
TGTGCCAGCAGTTTCTCCCTAGCGGGGTACGGGGAGCTGTTTTTT
>once|-|TRBV5-1|TRBJ1-1
CASSLRGGTEAFF
TGCGCCAGCAGTCTCAGGGGAGGGACTGAAGCTTTCTTT
>-|TRBD1|TRBV6-1|TRBJ1-5
CASSEGQGGWPQHF
TGTGCCAGCAGTGAGGGACAGGGTGGGTGGCCCCAGCATTTT
>-|-|TRBV19|TRBJ1-1
CASTFSRGRATTEAFF
TGTGCCAGTACTTTCTCTCGGGGCAGGGCGACAACTGAAGCTTTCTTT
>-|-|TRBV4-3|TRBJ1-6
CASSQDFPAVVDSPLHF
TGCGCCAGCAGCCAAGATTTTCCAGCCGTCGTCGATTCACCCCTCCACTTT
>-|-|TRBV9|TRBJ1-2
CASSVDFPGKDGYTF
TGTGCCAGCAGCGTAGACTTCCCAGGGAAGGATGGCTACACCTTC
>-|-|TRBV30|TRBJ1-1
CAWSGTIPGAFF
TGTGCCTGGAGCGGCACAATCCCAGGAGCTTTCTTT
>-|-|TRBV19|TRBJ2-3
CASSMTGFGTDTQYF
TGTGCCAGTAGTATGACGGGATTCGGCACAGATACGCAGTATTTT
>-|-|TRBV19|TRBJ1-5
CASSAEPGLGGSNQPQHF
TGTGCCAGTAGTGCCGAACCGGGTCTCGGGGGCAGCAATCAGCCCCAGCATTTT
>-|TRBD1|TRBV10-3|TRBJ2-7
CAISAAEDRGHYEQYF
TGTGCCATCAGTGCGGCCGAGGACAGGGGGCACTACGAGCAGTACTTC
>-|TRBD1|TRBV29-1|TRBJ1-1
CSVGPPNLGQGRRRMNTEAFF
TGCAGCGTTGGGCCCCCCAATCTCGGACAGGGCCGCCGTCGCATGAACACTGAAGCTTTCTTT
>-|TRBD2|TRBV18|TRBJ2-2
CASSPGLAATGELFF
TGTGCCAGCTCACCGGGACTAGCTGCGACCGGGGAGCTGTTTTTT